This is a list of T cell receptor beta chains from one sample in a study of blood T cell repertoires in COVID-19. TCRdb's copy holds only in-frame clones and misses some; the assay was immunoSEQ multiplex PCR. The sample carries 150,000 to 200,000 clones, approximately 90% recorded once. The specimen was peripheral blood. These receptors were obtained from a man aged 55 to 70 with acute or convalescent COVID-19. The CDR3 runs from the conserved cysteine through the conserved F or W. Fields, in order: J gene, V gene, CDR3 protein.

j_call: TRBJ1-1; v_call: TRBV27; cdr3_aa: CASSSRSTEAFF
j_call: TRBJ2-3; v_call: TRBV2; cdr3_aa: CASKSETSTDTQYF
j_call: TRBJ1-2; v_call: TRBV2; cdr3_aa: CASRGDRANYGYTF
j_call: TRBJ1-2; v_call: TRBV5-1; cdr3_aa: CASSGNYGYTF
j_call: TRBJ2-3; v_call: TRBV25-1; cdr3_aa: CASSTPGGGAQYF
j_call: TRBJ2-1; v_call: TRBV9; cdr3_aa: CASSVYSGGADEQFF
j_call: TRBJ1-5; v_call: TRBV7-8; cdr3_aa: CASSSGVGNQPQHF
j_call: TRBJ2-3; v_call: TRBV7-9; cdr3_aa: CASSLGTSADTQYF
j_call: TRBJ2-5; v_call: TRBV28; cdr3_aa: CANTSGLATETQYF
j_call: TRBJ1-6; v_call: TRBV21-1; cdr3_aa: CASSKYPLTGVGSPLHF
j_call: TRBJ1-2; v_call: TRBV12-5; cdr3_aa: CASGLTLDRDYYGYTF
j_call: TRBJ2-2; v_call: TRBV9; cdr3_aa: CASTPLAGGYTGELFF
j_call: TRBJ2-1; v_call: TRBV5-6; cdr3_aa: CASSLGTYNEQFF
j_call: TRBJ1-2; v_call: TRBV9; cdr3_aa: CASSEGLTSYTF
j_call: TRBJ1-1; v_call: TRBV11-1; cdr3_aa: CASSFRARVNTEAFF
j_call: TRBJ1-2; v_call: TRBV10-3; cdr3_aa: CAISRGEGDYGYTF
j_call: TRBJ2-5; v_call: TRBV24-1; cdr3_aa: CATSDLGRGGETQYF
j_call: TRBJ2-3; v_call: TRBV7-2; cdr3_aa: CASSLRLAGALDTQYF
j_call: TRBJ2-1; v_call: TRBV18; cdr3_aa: CASSPTEGYNEQFF